What follows are 21 T cell receptor beta chains derived from one specimen sequenced in a study of T-cell memory formation after mild COVID-19. TCRdb analysed the 5' RACE reads with MiXCR anew, one entry per CDR3 protein. The sample lists 350,000 to 450,000 distinct CDR3 sequences; 20% were seen once. Material for sequencing was PBMCs or a T cell subset sorted from them (not recorded which). These receptors were collected from an adult woman who had mild COVID-19 (a few samples of this study predate the infection). Cell type and time point are not known.

This sequence joins TRBV7-2 and TRBJ2-2; 8 bases align to TRBD1. The germline V gene encodes CDR1 SGHTA and CDR2 FQGNSA. The CDR3 sequence is 14 residues long. J lost 7 bases, V lost 5 bases, and 6 bases had no gene match. CDR3 nucleotides: TGTGCCAGCAGCAGCGACAGGGGTATCGGGGAGCTGTTTTTT. It encodes CASSSDRGIGELFF. Supplemented by reference TRBV7-2 and TRBJ2-2, the full variable domain reads GAGVSQSPSNKVTEKGKDVELRCDPISGHTALYWYRQSLGQGLEFLIYFQGNSAPDKSGLPSDRFSAERTGGSVSTLTIQRTQQEDSAVYLCASSSDRGIGELFFGEGSRLTVL.

For the CDR3, the DNA is TGTGCCAGCAGTTTATGGCAGGGCCGGGGGAACGAGCAGTACTTC. This gives the protein CASSLWQGRGNEQYF. This chain uses TRBV12-3 or TRBV12-4 with TRBJ2-7; TRBD2 might be the D (6 bases). V gave up 2 bases and J gave up 5 bases, with 16 bases separating them. The CDR3 length is 15 residues.

This clonotype appeared many times. V gene TRBV5-1 combines with J gene TRBJ2-3; D uncertain. Germline V gene lookup returns CDR1 SGHRS and CDR2 YFSETQ. V lost 3 bases and J 2 bases, leaving 4 bases between the germline ends. The CDR3 is 12 amino acids. The CDR3 spells CASSSDTDTQYF. The CDR3 bases are TGCGCCAGCAGCTCGGACACAGATACGCAGTATTTT.

This chain uses TRBV29-1 with TRBJ2-3; 8 positions agree with TRBD2. CDR1 is SQVTM, CDR2 ANQGSEA, per germline. This CDR3 is 14 amino acids long. V shed 7 bases and J 4 bases; nucleotides not matched to a gene: 10. This CDR3 is CSAGAGVIADTQYF. CDR3 bases: TGCAGCGCAGGAGCGGGAGTTATCGCAGATACGCAGTATTTT.

DNA of the CDR3: TGTGCCAGCATTCGGACAGCCTGGGACACTGAAGCTTTCTTT. Translated, it gives CASIRTAWDTEAFF. This chain joins TRBV2 and TRBJ1-1, with D possibly matching TRBD1 (6 bases). The ends were cut back, 7 bases at V and 3 bases at J, with 15 bases in the middle. The CDR3 runs 14 residues. The germline V gene encodes CDR1 SNHLY and CDR2 FYNNEI.

The CDR3 DNA reads as TGCAGCGTCTCACACGCAGGGAGGCGTTCCTACACCTTC. Translated: CSVSHAGRRSYTF. The rearrangement uses TRBV29-1 and TRBJ1-2; the D gene is possibly TRBD1 (5 bases). This CDR3 comprises 13 residues. Trimming pared 6 bases from V and 10 bases from J, leaving 21 bases between. Germline CDR1 is SQVTM and CDR2 is ANQGSEA.

J is TRBJ2-1 and V is TRBV7-9; 8 nucleotides line up with TRBD2. The V gene's germline CDR1 is SEHNR and CDR2 FQNEAQ (reference sequence). This CDR3 is built from 13 residues. J was trimmed by 15 bases and V by 5 bases; bases with no gene match: 12. The DNA for the CDR3 is TGTGCCAGCAGCCTTGAGTCCGGGACTAGTGGGTTCTTC. It is translated as CASSLESGTSGFF.

This clonotype was detected a few times. The V and J genes are TRBV6-5 and TRBJ2-7, with a tentative D call TRBD1 (6 bases). Germline CDR1 and CDR2: MNHEY and SVGAGI. The V gene lost 5 bases and the J gene lost 3 bases, with 11 bases spanning the gap. CDR3 length: 13 amino acids. The chain's CDR3 is CASSVLQGYEQYF. DNA for the CDR3: TGTGCCAGCAGTGTCCTACAGGGCTACGAGCAGTACTTC.

This chain uses TRBV6-1 with TRBJ1-2; 7 nucleotides line up with TRBD1. The CDR3 consists of 15 residues. The V and J ends lost 4 bases and 4 bases, in that order; junction bases with no gene match: 9. From germline, CDR1 is MNHNS and CDR2 SASEGT. CDR3 loop: CASSGQPGGIYGYTF. The CDR3, as DNA: TGTGCCAGCAGTGGACAGCCAGGGGGTATCTATGGCTACACCTTC.

The chain combines TRBV19 with TRBJ2-3; perhaps D is TRBD1 or TRBD2 (6 bases each). Germline V gives CDR1 LNHDA, CDR2 SQIVND (reference sequence). With 1 base removed from V and 2 bases from J, the gap between germline ends came to 10 bases. The CDR3 covers 15 residues. The CDR3 here is CASSIVGGPTDTQYF. The CDR3 region has the DNA TGTGCCAGTAGTATAGTCGGGGGCCCCACAGATACGCAGTATTTT.

The table lists this clonotype with a few counts. The chain joins TRBV14 to TRBJ2-1; D is undetermined. With 1 base removed from V and 9 bases from J, the gap between germline ends came to 13 bases. Germline CDR1 reads SGHDN; CDR2 reads FVKESK. The CDR3 covers 14 residues. CDR3 DNA sequence: TGTGCCAGCAGCCAAGTCCGGGCTTCTAGTGAGCAGTTCTTC. It translates to CASSQVRASSEQFF.

This clonotype was found a few times. V gene TRBV6-6 combines with J gene TRBJ2-1; tentatively, D is TRBD2 (6 bases). The CDR3 has 15 amino acids. Trimming shortened V by 6 bases and J by 5 bases, and 17 bases separated the two germline ends. CDR1 and CDR2 from the germline V gene are MNHNY and SVGAGI (reference sequence). The CDR3 spells CASSSPGTGHNEQFF. CDR3 coding DNA: TGTGCCAGCAGCTCACCCGGGACTGGACACAATGAGCAGTTCTTC.

This clonotype appeared a few times. CDR3 bases: TGTGCCAGCAGCTTATCCGCCGGTAGGGTCTACAATGAGCAGTTCTTC. Encoded protein: CASSLSAGRVYNEQFF. The chain uses TRBV7-4 and TRBJ2-1; D is unclear. This CDR3 spans 16 amino acids. V lost 2 bases and J lost 3, with 14 bases in between. Germline CDR1 SGHVT, CDR2 SQSDAQ.

V is TRBV30 and J is TRBJ2-1; TRBD2 aligns across 9 bases. J lost 7 bases, V lost 7 bases, and 11 bases had no gene match. The CDR3 sequence is 14 residues long. Per the germline V gene, CDR1 is GTSNPN and CDR2 is SVGIG (reference sequence). CDR3 DNA: TGTGCCTTTAGCGCGGGGGGGCCGAGTAATGAGCAGTTCTTC. This codes for CAFSAGGPSNEQFF.

J is TRBJ2-7 and V is TRBV11-2, with D hard to call. V lost 3 bases and J 4 bases, leaving 10 bases between the germline ends. Germline CDR1 SGHAT, CDR2 FQNNGV. The CDR3 is 13 residues long. CDR3 amino acids: CASSFLVGYEQYF. For the CDR3, the DNA is TGTGCCAGCAGCTTTTTAGTAGGTTACGAGCAGTACTTC. Full variable domain (remainder filled in from reference TRBV11-2 and TRBJ2-7): EAGVAQSPRYKIIEKRQSVAFWCNPISGHATLYWYQQILGQGPKLLIQFQNNGVVDDSQLPKDRFSAERLKGVDSTLKIQPAKLEDSAVYLCASSFLVGYEQYFGPGTRLTVT.

The CDR3 DNA reads TGTGCCAGCTCCCTTCGAACGGCAGGGTTGGGCGAGCAGTACTTC. Protein sequence: CASSLRTAGLGEQYF. J is TRBJ2-7 and V is TRBV18, with D tentatively TRBD1 (5 bases). This CDR3 is built from 15 residues. Germline assignment: CDR1 KGHSH and CDR2 LQKENI. V shed 6 bases and J shed 6 bases, with 21 bases lying between them.

This clonotype was counted a few times. V gene TRBV7-2 combines with J gene TRBJ1-2; D may be TRBD1 (5 bases). Germline V gives CDR1 SGHTA, CDR2 FQGNSA. The CDR3 spans 14 residues. The V and J ends lost 1 base and 2 bases respectively, with 8 bases between them. CDR3 amino acids: CASSLGRTNYGYTF. The DNA for the CDR3 is TGTGCCAGCAGCTTAGGGCGGACAAACTATGGCTACACCTTC.

V usage is TRBV3-1 and J usage is TRBJ2-1; D unresolved. The V gene's germline CDR1 is LGHDT and CDR2 YNNKEL (reference sequence). CDR3 size: 14 residues. The germline V and J ends were trimmed by 3 bases and 0 bases, with 6 bases remaining between them. The CDR3 DNA reads as TGTGCCAGCAGCCATCCTGGCTCCTACAATGAGCAGTTCTTC. Residues: CASSHPGSYNEQFF.

The chain couples TRBV7-2 to TRBJ2-3; D unclear. Germline CDR1 is SGHTA and CDR2 is FQGNSA. The V end was cut by 5 bases, the J end by 11 bases, with 14 bases between. This CDR3 is built from 12 residues. CDR3 in amino acids: CASSAPDIRQYF. CDR3 coding DNA: TGTGCCAGCAGCGCCCCGGATATCAGGCAGTATTTT.

V and J are TRBV14 and TRBJ1-6; unclear D gene. CDR1 and CDR2 from the germline V gene are SGHDN and FVKESK. V dropped 1 base and J dropped 0 bases, with 10 bases sitting between them. The CDR3 runs 17 residues. Written as DNA, the CDR3 is TGTGCCAGCAGCCAAGTATCCAGTTACTCCTATAATTCACCCCTCCACTTT. Its translation: CASSQVSSYSYNSPLHF.

This clonotype has just a few counts. V usage is TRBV30 and J usage is TRBJ1-1, with D hard to call. CDR1 is GTSNPN, CDR2 SVGIG, per germline (reference sequence). The germline V and J ends were trimmed by 5 bases and 4 bases, with 14 bases remaining between them. This CDR3 is built from 13 residues. DNA for the CDR3: TGTGCCTGGTTAGCTGGAAAGGGCACTGAAGCTTTCTTT. It is translated as CAWLAGKGTEAFF.